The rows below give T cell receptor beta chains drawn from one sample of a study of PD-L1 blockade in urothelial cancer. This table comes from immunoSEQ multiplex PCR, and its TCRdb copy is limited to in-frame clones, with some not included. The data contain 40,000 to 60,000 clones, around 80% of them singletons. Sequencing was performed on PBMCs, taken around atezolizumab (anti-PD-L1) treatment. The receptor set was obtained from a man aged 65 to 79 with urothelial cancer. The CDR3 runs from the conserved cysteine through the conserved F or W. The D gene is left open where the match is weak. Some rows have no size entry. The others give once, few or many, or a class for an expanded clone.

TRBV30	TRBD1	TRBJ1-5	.	TGTGCCTGGTCAGACAGGGCCGATCAGCCCCAGCATTTT	CAWSDRADQPQHF
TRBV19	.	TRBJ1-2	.	TGTGCCAGTAGTATAGGCACAGGGCGCTATGGCTACACCTTC	CASSIGTGRYGYTF
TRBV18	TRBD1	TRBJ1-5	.	TGTGCCAGCTCACCTTCCGGGACAGGCCGGTATCTCCAGCATTTT	CASSPSGTGRYLQHF
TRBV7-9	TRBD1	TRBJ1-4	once	TGTGCCAGCAGCTCCTACAGGGGAACTAATGAAAAACTGTTTTTT	CASSSYRGTNEKLFF
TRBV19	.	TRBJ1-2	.	TGTGCCAGTAGTTTACAGACAGCCAACTATGGCTACACCTTC	CASSLQTANYGYTF
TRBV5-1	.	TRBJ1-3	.	TGCGCCAGCAGCTTGGGTGCGGTTACCTCTGGAAACACCATATATTTT	CASSLGAVTSGNTIYF
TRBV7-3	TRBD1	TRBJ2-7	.	TGTGCCAGCAGCTTAACGCAGGGGGACAGCTACGAGCAGTACTTC	CASSLTQGDSYEQYF
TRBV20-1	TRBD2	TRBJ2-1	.	TGCAGAGCGGGGGGGCCAAATGAGCAGTTCTTC	CRAGGPNEQFF
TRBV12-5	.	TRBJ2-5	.	TGTGCTAGTGCCCTCCAAGAGACCCAGTACTTC	CASALQETQYF
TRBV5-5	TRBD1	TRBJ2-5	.	TGTGCCAGCAGTTATACAGGGGGAGGCGAGACCCAGTACTTC	CASSYTGGGETQYF
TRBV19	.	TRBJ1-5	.	TGTGCCAGTGGGGCCCGCAGGGGAGAACAGCCCCAGCATTTT	CASGARRGEQPQHF
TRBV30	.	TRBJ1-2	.	TGTGCCTGGTCCCGCGGGGAGGGCAGGGGCTATGGCTACACCTTC	CAWSRGEGRGYGYTF
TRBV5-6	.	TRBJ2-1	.	TGTGCCAGCAGGCGCGCCCGCAATGAGCAGTTCTTC	CASRRARNEQFF
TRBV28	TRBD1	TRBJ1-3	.	TGTGCCAGCAATCAACTTCACGGGACAGGCGGAAACACCATATATTTT	CASNQLHGTGGNTIYF
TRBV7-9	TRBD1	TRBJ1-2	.	TGTGCCAGCAGCCGTCTCCGGGACAGAGTATTTAACTATGGCTACACCTTC	CASSRLRDRVFNYGYTF
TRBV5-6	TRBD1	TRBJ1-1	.	TGTGCCAGCAGCTTGAAAGGGACAGGGGAATTT	CASSLKGTGEF
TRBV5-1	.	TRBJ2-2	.	TGCGCCAGCAGAATACAGGGTCAGGCTTCCGGGGAGCTGTTTTTT	CASRIQGQASGELFF
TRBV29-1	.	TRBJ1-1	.	TGCAGCGTTCCGAGGAAGAACACTGAAGCTTTCTTT	CSVPRKNTEAFF
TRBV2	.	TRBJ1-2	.	TGTGCCAGCAGGGCCTTGGACTATGGCTACACCTTC	CASRALDYGYTF
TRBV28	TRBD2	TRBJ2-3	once	TGTGCCAGCAGTTTATGGGGGGGGACTAGCGGCACAGATACGCAGTATTTT	CASSLWGGTSGTDTQYF
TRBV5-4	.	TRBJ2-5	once	TGTGCCAGCAGCTTGATAGGCGGGGCTACAGGGGTGGCAGAGACCCAGTACTTC	CASSLIGGATGVAETQYF
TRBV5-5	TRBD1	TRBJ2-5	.	TGTGCCAGCAGCCTCCTAACCGGGACAGGGGAGACCCAGTACTTC	CASSLLTGTGETQYF
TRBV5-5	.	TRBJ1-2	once	TGTGCCAGCAGCTTGTCGTACAGGGAAGGCTACACCTTC	CASSLSYREGYTF
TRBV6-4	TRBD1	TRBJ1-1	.	TGTGCCAGCAGTGCCACCGTAGAGGGGGCCACTGAAGCTTTCTTT	CASSATVEGATEAFF
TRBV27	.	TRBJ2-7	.	TGTGCCAGCAGTCCCCAGCCGGGGTCCTACGAGCAGTACTTC	CASSPQPGSYEQYF
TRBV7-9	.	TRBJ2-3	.	TGTGCCAGCAGCTGGAGAGATACGCAGTATTTT	CASSWRDTQYF
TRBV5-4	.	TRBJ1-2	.	TGTGCCAGCAGCTCACCGGGAGAAGCTAACTATGGCTACACCTTC	CASSSPGEANYGYTF
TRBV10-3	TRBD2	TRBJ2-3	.	TGTGCCGTGGGACTAGCGGGGTTAGATACGCAGTATTTT	CAVGLAGLDTQYF
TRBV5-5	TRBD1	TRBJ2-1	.	TGTGCCAGCAGCCCAGGGACAGGGTGGGTCAATGAGCAGTTCTTC	CASSPGTGWVNEQFF
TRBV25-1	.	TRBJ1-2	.	TGTGCCAGCAGTGCCCCGGGAAAGATTTTGGATGGCTACACCTTC	CASSAPGKILDGYTF
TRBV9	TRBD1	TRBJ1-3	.	TGTGCCAGCAGCTACAACGACAGGGGAGCAAACACCATATATTTT	CASSYNDRGANTIYF
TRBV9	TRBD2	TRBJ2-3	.	TGTGCCAGCAGCGTGGAACTAGCGGGATACACAGATACGCAGTATTTT	CASSVELAGYTDTQYF
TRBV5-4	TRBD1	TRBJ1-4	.	TGTGCCAGCAGCTTGCGGACAGGGGGCCGGAATGAAAAACTGTTTTTT	CASSLRTGGRNEKLFF
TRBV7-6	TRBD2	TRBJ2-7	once	TGTGCCAGCAGCATTTCGCCCGGGACTAGCGTTTACGAGCAGTACTTC	CASSISPGTSVYEQYF
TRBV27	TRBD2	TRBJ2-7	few	TGTGCCAGCAGTTTATTTCTAGCGGGGACCTACGAGCAGTACTTC	CASSLFLAGTYEQYF
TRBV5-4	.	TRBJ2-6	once	TGTGCCAGCAGTTTTTCAGGTATACGGGCCAACGTCCTGACTTTC	CASSFSGIRANVLTF
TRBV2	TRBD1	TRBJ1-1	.	TGTGCCAGCAGTGAAGAGGGGGCCACTGAAGCTTTCTTT	CASSEEGATEAFF
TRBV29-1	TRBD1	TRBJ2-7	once	TGCAGCGTTGAGATGCCCGGGACAGATGCCTACGAGCAGTACTTC	CSVEMPGTDAYEQYF
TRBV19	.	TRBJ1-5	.	TGTGCCAGTAGTATCAGCGGGGGGAGACCCAACGATCAGCCCCAGCATTTT	CASSISGGRPNDQPQHF
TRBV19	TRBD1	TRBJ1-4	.	TGTGCCAGCCGGAGGACAGGAAATACGGAAAAACTGTTTTTT	CASRRTGNTEKLFF
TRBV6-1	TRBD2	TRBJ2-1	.	TGTGCCAGCAGTGAAAGACTAGCGGGTTCGTCTCAGTTCTTC	CASSERLAGSSQFF
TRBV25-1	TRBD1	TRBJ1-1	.	TGTGCCAGCAGTGAATCGCCCTTGATGGCAGGGGGCTCTGAAGCTTTCTTT	CASSESPLMAGGSEAFF
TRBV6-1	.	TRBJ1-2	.	TGTGCCAGCAGTGAAGGGGGCTTCTATGGCTACACCTTC	CASSEGGFYGYTF
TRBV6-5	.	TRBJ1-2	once	TGTGCCAGCTCTATCGCGGCGGCCCGAGGCTACACCTTC	CASSIAAARGYTF
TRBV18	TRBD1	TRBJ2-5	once	TGTGCCAGCTCACCCGGGACAGGGCAAGAGACCCAGTACTTC	CASSPGTGQETQYF